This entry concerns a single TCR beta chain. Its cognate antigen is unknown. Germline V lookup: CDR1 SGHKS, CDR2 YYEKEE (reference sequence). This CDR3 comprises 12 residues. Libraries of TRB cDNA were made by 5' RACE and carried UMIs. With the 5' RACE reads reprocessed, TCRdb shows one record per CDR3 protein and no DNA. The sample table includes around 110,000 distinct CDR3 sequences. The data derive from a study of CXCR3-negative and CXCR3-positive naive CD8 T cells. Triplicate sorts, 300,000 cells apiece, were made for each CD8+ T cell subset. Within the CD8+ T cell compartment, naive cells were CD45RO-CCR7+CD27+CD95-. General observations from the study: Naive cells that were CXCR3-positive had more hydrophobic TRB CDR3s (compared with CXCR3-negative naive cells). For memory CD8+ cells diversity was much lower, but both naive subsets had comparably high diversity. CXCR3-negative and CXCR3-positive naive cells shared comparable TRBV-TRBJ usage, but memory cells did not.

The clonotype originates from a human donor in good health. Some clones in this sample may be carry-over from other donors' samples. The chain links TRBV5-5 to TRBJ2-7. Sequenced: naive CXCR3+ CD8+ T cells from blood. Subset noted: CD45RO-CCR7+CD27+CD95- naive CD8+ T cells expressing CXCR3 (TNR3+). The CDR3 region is CASSLEQSGQYF.